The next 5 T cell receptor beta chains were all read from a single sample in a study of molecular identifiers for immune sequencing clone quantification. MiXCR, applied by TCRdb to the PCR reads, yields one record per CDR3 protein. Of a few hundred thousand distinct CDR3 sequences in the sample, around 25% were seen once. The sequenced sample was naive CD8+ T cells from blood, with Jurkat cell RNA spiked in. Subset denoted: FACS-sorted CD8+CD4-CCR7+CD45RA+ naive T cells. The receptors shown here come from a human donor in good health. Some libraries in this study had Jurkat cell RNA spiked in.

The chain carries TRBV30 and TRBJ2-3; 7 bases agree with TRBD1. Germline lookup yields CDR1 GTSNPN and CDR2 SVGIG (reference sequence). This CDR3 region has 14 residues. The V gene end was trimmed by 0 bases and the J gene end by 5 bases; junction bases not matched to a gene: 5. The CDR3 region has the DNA TGTGCCTGGAGTGTGATAGGGGGCTTAGATACGCAGTATTTT. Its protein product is CAWSVIGGLDTQYF.

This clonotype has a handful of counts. DNA of the CDR3: TGCGCCAGCAGCTCTCAGTCCGGAGAGCAGTACTTC. Amino acid sequence: CASSSQSGEQYF. V is TRBV5-1 and J is TRBJ2-7; D is unclear. Germline lookup yields CDR1 SGHRS and CDR2 YFSETQ. The CDR3 is 12 amino acids. The V and J ends lost 3 bases and 7 bases respectively, with 11 bases between them.

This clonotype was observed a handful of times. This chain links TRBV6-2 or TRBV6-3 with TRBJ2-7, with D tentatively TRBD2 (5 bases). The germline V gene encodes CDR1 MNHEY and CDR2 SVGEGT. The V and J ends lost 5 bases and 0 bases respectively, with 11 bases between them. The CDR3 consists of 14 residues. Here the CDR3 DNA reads TGTGCCAGCAGTGCCCGGGGTAACTCCTACGAGCAGTACTTC. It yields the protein CASSARGNSYEQYF.

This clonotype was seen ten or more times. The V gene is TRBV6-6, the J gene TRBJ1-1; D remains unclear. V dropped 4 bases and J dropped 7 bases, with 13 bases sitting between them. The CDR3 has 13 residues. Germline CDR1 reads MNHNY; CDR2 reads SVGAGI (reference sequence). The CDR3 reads CASSSNDGYEAFF. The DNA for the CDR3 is TGTGCCAGCAGTTCCAACGACGGCTATGAAGCTTTCTTT.

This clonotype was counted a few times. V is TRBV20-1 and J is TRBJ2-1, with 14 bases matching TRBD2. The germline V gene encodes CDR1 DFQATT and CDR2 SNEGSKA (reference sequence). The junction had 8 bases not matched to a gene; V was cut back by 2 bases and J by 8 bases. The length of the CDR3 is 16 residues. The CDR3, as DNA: TGCAGTGCTAGATCCGGGACTAGCGGGAGTTTCCATGAGCAGTTCTTC. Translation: CSARSGTSGSFHEQFF.